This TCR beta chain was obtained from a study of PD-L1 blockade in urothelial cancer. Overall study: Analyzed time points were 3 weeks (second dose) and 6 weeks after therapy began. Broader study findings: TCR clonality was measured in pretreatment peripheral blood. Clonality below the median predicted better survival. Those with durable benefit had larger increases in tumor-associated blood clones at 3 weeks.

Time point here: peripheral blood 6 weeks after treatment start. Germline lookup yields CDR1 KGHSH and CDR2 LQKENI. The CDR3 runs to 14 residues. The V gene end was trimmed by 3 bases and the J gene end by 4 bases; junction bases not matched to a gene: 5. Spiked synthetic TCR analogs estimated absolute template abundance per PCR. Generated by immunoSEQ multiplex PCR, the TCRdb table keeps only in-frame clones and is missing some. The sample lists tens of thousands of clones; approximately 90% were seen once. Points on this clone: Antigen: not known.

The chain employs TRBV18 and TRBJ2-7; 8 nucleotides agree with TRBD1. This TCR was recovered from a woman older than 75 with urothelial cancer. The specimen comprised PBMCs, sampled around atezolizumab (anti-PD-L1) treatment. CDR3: CASSPTGVGYEQYF. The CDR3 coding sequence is TGTGCCAGCTCACCGACAGGGGTTGGGTACGAGCAGTACTTC.